The clone carrying this T cell receptor beta chain was seen once. What it binds is unknown. Since all of the isolated RNA was reverse transcribed, expressed TCRB transcripts were what got sequenced. Assay: immunoSEQ multiplex PCR; the TCRdb copy retains only in-frame clones and omits some. The data hold 150,000 to 200,000 clones, with 63% observed a single time. This entry belongs to a study of beta chain features in type 1 diabetes. Study outcomes and limitations: Among patients with Type 1 diabetes, TCRB CDR3s were moderately but significantly shorter in every one of the four CD4+ subsets. Type 1 diabetes patients showed fewer insertions and more deletions at VDJ junctions.

Per donor, one heparinised blood draw averaged approximately 120 mL. The clonotype was recovered from a man aged 30 to 39 with type 1 diabetes. Sequenced: naive CD4+ T cells from blood.

CDR3: CASSLPGSVATQYF. The CDR3 coding sequence is TGTGCCAGCAGTTTACCAGGGAGTGTGGCGACCCAGTACTTC. The chain employs TRBV28 and TRBJ2-5; D might be TRBD1 or TRBD2, each matching 5 bases. CDR1 MDHEN and CDR2 SYDVKM come from the germline V gene. V gave up 2 bases and J gave up 7 bases, with 14 bases separating them. This CDR3 spans 14 amino acids.